Sequencing of this T cell receptor beta chain was carried out in a study of beta chain features in type 1 diabetes (dated by TCRdb to the late 2010s). Regarding the study in general: Patients and healthy donors did not differ in mean age, gender distribution, total cell number or subset yield. A total of roughly 98,000,000 sorted cells were examined across all samples, and a strong correlation was observed between cell number per subset and RNA yield. The study compared the TCRB repertoires of sorted circulating CD4+ T cell subsets in recently diagnosed type 1 diabetes patients with those in matched healthy donors. Whereas all 28 donors provided naive and central memory subsets, regulatory and stem cell-like memory subsets were isolated from just 8 patients and about 8 healthy donors. The full study reports these points: Sequencing cDNA rather than genomic DNA could over-represent highly expressing activated cells, although activation and CD3 levels did not differ between groups. Only small numbers of individuals were included in the HLA sub-analyses, which left unresolved whether HLA type had any influence on TCRB rearrangement. PCR might favor shorter templates, but patient and control samples were amplified and corrected together, so any skew would affect both groups equally. Patients with type 1 diabetes made fewer insertions and deleted more nucleotides at VDJ recombination sites, implying thymic rearrangement abnormalities. Naive, central memory and regulatory TCRB repertoires appeared to be more alike among patients than among healthy donors. Type 1 diabetes patients showed a moderate but significant shortening of TCRB CDR3 length in all four CD4+ subsets.

A single peripheral blood draw of about 116 mL on average was collected from each donor into heparinised tubes. A BD FACSAria II was used to sort naive, central memory, regulatory and stem cell-like memory CD4+ T cells with a panel that included CD45RO, CCR7, CD25, CD127, CD95 and CD27. Every sorted population had a purity above 95%. PBMCs were isolated right away by Lymphoprep density gradient centrifugation and were stained directly, without culture. To minimize batch effects, samples were stained and sorted in pairs, one healthy donor with one patient per experiment. V is pared back by 1 base and J by 1 base, with 18 bases lying between the germline termini. The CDR3 spans 18 residues, from the cysteine through the phenylalanine. Only the CDR3 part of the read is kept: 54 bases, read in frame from the first base. The germline V gene encodes CDR1 LGHNA and CDR2 YSLEER. The entire isolated RNA was reverse transcribed using the High Capacity cDNA Reverse Transcription Kit, and thus expressed TCRB transcripts were sequenced. Naive, central memory and regulatory T cell samples underwent deep immunoSEQ sequencing, averaging approximately 3.5 million total reads per sample. After sorted cells were lysed in RLT buffer, RNA was extracted with DNase-treated RNeasy Micro or Mini kits, with the choice depending on cell number. Each cell subset was processed on its own to prevent cross-contamination, while patient and healthy donor samples were processed together. Using the immunoSEQ multiplex PCR, TCRB sequences were amplified from cDNA into 87-bp fragments spanning the CDR3 region. Amplicons were sequenced on the Illumina HiSeq platform. In the original analysis: PCR bias was corrected computationally using synthetic template baselines, and reads within Hamming distance 2 were collapsed, with unmergeable singletons discarded. Reads were aligned to IMGT to assign V, D and J genes, CDR3 length, and insertions or deletions at six rearrangement sites. Clonotype counts were normalized to sorted cell number within each subset before computing true diversity and Gini coefficients with the tcR R package. Repertoire sharing was quantified using the overlap coefficient calculated on TCRB nucleotide sequences. As a proxy for the pre-selection repertoire, out-of-frame TCRB sequences from naive cells were analyzed. TCRdb re-hosts the immuneACCESS table, in-frame sequences only. Its copies lack some clones; in the studies checked, an unresolved V gene accounts for under half of them, and the cause for the rest is not known. V and J calls and clone size are copied from that table; D and trimming were computed from the DNA. The table for this sample lists a few hundred thousand clones; around 28% of them were counted only once. About 0.065% of the sample goes to the ten largest clones.

Comments on this clone: It lacks a known antigen. It has no much larger one-base neighbor in the sample; base qualities were not kept.

The receptor was isolated from a man aged 18-30 years in good health. Sequencing was carried out using naive CD4+ T cells from blood. The meaning of the sample's cell subset or site label: true naive CD4+ T cells. The V gene is TRBV4-3 and the J gene is TRBJ2-3, and TRBD2 may be the D gene, going by 6 matching bases. CDR3 loop: CASSQVSGGTTGTDTQYF. The sequenced DNA: TGCGCCAGCAGCCAAGTAAGTGGAGGGACCACAGGCACAGATACGCAGTATTTT.